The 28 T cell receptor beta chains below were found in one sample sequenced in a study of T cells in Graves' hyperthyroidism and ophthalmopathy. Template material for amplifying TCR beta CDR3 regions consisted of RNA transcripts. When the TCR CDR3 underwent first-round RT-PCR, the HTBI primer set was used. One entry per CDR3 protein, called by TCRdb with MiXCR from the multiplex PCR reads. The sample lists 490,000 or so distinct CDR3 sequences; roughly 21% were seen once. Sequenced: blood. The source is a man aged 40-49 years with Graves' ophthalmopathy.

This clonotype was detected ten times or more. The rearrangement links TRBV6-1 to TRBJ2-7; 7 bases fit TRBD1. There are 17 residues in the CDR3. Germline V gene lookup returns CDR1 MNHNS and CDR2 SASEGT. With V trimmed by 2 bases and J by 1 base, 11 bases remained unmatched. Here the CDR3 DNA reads TGTGCCAGCAGTGAATGGGCAGGGGGACCTCCATCCTACGAGCAGTACTTC. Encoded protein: CASSEWAGGPPSYEQYF.

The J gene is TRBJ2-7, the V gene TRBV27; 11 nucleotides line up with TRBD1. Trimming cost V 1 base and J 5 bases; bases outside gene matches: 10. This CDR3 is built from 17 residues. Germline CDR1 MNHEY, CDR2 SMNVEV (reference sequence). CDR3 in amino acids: CASSLWGGTGGINEQYF. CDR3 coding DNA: TGTGCCAGCAGTTTATGGGGGGGGACAGGGGGGATCAACGAGCAGTACTTC.

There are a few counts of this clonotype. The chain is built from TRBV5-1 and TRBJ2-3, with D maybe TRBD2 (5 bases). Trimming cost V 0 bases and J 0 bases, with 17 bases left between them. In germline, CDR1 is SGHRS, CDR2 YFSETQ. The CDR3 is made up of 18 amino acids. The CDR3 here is CASSLDYSGSLSTDTQYF. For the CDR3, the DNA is TGCGCCAGCAGCTTGGACTATTCTGGGAGCCTAAGCACAGATACGCAGTATTTT.

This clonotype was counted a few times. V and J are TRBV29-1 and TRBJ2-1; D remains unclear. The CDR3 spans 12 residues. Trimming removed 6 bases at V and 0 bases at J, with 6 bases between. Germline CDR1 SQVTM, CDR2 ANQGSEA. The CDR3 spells CSVESSYNEQFF. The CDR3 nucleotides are TGCAGCGTGGAAAGCTCCTACAATGAGCAGTTCTTC.

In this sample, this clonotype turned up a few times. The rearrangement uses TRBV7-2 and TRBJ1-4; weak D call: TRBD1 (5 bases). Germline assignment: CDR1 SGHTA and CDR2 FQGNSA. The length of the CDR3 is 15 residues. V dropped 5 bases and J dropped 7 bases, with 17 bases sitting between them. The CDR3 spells CASSPRAGSSEKLFF. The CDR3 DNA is TGTGCCAGCAGCCCCCGGGCAGGGTCGAGTGAAAAACTGTTTTTT. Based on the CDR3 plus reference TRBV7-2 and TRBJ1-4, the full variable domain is GAGVSQSPSNKVTEKGKDVELRCDPISGHTALYWYRQSLGQGLEFLIYFQGNSAPDKSGLPSDRFSAERTGGSVSTLTIQRTQQEDSAVYLCASSPRAGSSEKLFFGSGTQLSVL.

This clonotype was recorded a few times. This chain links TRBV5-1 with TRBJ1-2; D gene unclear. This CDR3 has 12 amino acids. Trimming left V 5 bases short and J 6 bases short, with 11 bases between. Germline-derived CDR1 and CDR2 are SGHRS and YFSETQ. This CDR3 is CASRRDLDGYTF. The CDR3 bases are TGCGCCAGCAGAAGAGATCTGGATGGCTACACCTTC.

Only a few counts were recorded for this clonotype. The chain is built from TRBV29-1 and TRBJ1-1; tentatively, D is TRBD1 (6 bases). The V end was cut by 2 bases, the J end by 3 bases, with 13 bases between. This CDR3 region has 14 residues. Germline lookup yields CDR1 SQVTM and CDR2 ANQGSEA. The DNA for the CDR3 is TGCAGCGTTGAACAGACAGGCGTATACACTGAAGCTTTCTTT. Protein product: CSVEQTGVYTEAFF.

Here the CDR3 DNA reads TGTGCCAGCAGCCTATTCCGAGCGGGCAGCTCCTACAATGAGCAGTTCTTC. It codes for CASSLFRAGSSYNEQFF. The chain uses TRBV3-2 and TRBJ2-1; the table's D call of TRBD2 was not tested on the DNA. TRBV3-2 is designated a pseudogene. The CDR3 length is 17 residues.

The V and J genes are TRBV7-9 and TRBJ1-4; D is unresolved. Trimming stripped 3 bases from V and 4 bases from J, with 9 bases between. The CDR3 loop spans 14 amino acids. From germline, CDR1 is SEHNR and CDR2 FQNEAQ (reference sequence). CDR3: CASSFGSLNEKLFF. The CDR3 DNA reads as TGTGCCAGCAGCTTCGGAAGCCTTAATGAAAAACTGTTTTTT. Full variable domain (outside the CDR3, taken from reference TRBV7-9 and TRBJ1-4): DTGVSQNPRHKITKRGQNVTFRCDPISEHNRLYWYRQTLGQGPEFLTYFQNEAQLEKSRLLSDRFSAERPKGSFSTLEIQRTEQGDSAMYLCASSFGSLNEKLFFGSGTQLSVL.

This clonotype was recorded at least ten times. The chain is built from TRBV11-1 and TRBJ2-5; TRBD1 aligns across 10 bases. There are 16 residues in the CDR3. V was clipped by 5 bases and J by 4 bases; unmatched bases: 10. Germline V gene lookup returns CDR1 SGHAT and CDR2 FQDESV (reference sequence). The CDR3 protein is CASSARQGAPGETQYF. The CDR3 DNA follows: TGTGCCAGCAGCGCCCGACAGGGGGCGCCGGGAGAGACCCAGTACTTC. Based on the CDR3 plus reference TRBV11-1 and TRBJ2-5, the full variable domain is EAEVAQSPRYKITEKSQAVAFWCDPISGHATLYWYRQILGQGPELLVQFQDESVVDDSQLPKDRFSAERLKGVDSTLKIQPAELGDSAMYLCASSARQGAPGETQYFGPGTRLLVL.

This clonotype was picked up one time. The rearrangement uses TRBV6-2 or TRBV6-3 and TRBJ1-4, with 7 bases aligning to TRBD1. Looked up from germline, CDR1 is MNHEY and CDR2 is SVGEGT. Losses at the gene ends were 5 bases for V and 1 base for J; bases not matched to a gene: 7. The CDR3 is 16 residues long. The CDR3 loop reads CASSDATGRTNEKLFF. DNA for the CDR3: TGTGCCAGCAGTGATGCGACAGGGCGAACTAATGAAAAACTGTTTTTT.

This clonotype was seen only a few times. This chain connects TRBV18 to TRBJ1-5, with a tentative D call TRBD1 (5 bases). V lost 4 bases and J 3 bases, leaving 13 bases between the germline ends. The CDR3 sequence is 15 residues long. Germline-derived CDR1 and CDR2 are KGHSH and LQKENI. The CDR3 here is CASSRGLGYNQPQHF. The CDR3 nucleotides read TGTGCCAGCTCACGGGGCCTTGGTTACAATCAGCCCCAGCATTTT.

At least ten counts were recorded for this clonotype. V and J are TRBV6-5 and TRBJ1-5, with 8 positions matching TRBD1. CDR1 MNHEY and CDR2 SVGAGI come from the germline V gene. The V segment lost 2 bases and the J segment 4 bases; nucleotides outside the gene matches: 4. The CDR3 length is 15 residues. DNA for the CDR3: TGTGCCAGCAGTTACGGGACAGGAAAAAATCAGCCCCAGCATTTT. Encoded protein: CASSYGTGKNQPQHF.

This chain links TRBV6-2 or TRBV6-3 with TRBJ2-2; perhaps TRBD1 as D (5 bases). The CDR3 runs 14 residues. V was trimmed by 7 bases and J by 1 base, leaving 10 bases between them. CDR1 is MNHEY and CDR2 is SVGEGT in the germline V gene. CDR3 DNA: TGTGCCAGCACCAAGACAGAGAACACCGGGGAGCTGTTTTTT. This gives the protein CASTKTENTGELFF.

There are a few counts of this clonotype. The CDR3 sequence is CASSVEGPSVSDEQFF. For the CDR3, the DNA is TGTGCCAGCAGCGTAGAGGGCCCTTCGGTGTCCGATGAGCAGTTCTTC. The chain has TRBV9 and TRBJ2-1; D is undetermined. V lost 0 bases and J 8 bases, leaving 18 bases between the germline ends. This CDR3 region has 16 residues. CDR1 and CDR2 (germline): SGDLS, YYNGEE. Complete variable domain (other parts from reference TRBV9 and TRBJ2-1): DSGVTQTPKHLITATGQRVTLRCSPRSGDLSVYWYQQSLDQGLQFLIQYYNGEERAKGNILERFSAQQFPDLHSELNLSSLELGDSALYFCASSVEGPSVSDEQFFGPGTRLTVL.

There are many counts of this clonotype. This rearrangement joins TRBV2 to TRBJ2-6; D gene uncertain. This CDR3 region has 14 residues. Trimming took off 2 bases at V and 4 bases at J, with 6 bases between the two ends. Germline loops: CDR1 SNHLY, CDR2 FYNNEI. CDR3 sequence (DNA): TGTGCCAGCAGTGAATATTCCGGGGCCAACGTCCTGACTTTC. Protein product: CASSEYSGANVLTF.

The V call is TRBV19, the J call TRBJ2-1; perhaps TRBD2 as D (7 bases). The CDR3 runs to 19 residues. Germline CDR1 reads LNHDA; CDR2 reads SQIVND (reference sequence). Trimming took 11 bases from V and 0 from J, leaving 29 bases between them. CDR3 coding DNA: TGTGCCCACCTGGGAGGGGGACCAAACCGAACTACCTCCTACAATGAGCAGTTCTTC. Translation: CAHLGGGPNRTTSYNEQFF.

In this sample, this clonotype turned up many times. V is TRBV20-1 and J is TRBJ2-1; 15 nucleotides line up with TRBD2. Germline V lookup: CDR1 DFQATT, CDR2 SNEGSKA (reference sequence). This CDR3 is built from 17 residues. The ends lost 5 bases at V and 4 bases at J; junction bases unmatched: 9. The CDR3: CSAVGLAGGRDYNEQFF. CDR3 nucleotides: TGCAGTGCTGTGGGACTAGCGGGGGGAAGGGATTACAATGAGCAGTTCTTC.

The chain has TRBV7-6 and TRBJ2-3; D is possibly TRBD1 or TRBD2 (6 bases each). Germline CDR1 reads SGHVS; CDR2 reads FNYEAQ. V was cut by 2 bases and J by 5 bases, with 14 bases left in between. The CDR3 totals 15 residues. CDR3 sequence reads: CASSLPTRGIDTQYF. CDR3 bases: TGTGCCAGCAGCTTACCGACTAGGGGGATAGATACGCAGTATTTT. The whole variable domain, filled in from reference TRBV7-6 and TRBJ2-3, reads GAGVSQSPRYKVTKRGQDVALRCDPISGHVSLYWYRQALGQGPEFLTYFNYEAQQDKSGLPNDRFSAERPEGSISTLTIQRTEQRDSAMYRCASSLPTRGIDTQYFGPGTRLTVL.

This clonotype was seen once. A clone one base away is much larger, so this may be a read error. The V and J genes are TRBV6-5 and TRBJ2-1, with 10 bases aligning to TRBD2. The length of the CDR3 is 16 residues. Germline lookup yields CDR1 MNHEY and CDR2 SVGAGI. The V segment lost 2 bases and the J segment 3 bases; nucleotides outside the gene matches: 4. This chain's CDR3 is CASSYGTSDHYNEQFF. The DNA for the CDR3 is TGTGCCAGCAGTTACGGGACTAGCGATCACTACAATGAGCAGTTCTTC.

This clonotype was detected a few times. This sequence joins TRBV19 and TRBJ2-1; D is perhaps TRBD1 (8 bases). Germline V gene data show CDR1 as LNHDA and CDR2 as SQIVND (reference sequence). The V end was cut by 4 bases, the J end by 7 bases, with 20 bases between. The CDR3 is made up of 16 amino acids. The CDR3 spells CASSTLREQGGNEQFF. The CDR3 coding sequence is TGTGCCAGTAGTACCCTTCGAGAACAGGGGGGGAATGAGCAGTTCTTC.

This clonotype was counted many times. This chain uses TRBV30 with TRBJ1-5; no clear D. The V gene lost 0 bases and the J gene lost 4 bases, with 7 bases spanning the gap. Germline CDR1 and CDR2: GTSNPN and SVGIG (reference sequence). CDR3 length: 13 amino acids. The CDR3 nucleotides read TGTGCCTGGAGTGTAACTGGGAATCAGCCCCAGCATTTT. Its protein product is CAWSVTGNQPQHF. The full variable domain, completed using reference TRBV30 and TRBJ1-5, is SQTIHQWPATLVQPVGSPLSLECTVEGTSNPNLYWYRQAAGRGLQLLFYSVGIGQISSEVPQNLSASRPQDRQFILSSKKLLLSDSGFYLCAWSVTGNQPQHFGDGTRLSIL.

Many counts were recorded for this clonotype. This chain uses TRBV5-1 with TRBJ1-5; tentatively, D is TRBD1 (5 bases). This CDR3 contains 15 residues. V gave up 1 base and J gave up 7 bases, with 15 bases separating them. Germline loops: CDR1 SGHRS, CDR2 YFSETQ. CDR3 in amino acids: CASSLSGQGGQPQHF. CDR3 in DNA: TGCGCCAGCAGCTTGTCGGGTCAGGGTGGCCAGCCCCAGCATTTT.

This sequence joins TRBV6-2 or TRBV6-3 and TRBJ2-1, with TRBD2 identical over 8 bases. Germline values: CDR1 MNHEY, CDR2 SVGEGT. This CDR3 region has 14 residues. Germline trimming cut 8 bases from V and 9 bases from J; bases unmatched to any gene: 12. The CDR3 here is CASVFREGGGEQFF. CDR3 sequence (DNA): TGTGCCAGCGTTTTTCGGGAGGGCGGAGGTGAGCAGTTCTTC.

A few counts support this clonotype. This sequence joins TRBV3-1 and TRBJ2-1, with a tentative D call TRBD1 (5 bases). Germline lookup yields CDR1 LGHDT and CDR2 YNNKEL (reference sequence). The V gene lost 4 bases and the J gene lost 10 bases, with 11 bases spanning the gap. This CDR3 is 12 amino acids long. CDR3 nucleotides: TGTGCCAGCAGCCGACTGCAGGGCGAGCAGTTCTTC. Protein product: CASSRLQGEQFF.

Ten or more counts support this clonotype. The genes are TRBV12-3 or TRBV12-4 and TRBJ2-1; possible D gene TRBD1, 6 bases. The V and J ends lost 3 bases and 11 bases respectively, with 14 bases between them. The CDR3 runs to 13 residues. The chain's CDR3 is CASSFATGRQQFF. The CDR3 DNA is TGTGCCAGCAGTTTCGCGACAGGTCGTCAGCAGTTCTTC.

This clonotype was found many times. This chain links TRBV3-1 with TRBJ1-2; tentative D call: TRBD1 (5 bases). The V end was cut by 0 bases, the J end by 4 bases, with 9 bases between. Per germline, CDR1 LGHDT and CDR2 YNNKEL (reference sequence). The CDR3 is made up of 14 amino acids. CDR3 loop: CASSQDYRLYGYTF. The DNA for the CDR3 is TGTGCCAGCAGCCAAGATTACAGGCTCTATGGCTACACCTTC. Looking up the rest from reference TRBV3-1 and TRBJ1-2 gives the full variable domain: DTAVSQTPKYLVTQMGNDKSIKCEQNLGHDTMYWYKQDSKKFLKIMFSYNNKELIINETVPNRFSPKSPDKAHLNLHINSLELGDSAVYFCASSQDYRLYGYTFGSGTRLTVV.

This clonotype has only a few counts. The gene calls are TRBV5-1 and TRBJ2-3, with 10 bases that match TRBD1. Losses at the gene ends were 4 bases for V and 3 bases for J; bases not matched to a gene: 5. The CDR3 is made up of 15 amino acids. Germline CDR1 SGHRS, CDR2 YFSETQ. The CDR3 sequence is CASSHRDRGTDTQYF. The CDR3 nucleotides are TGCGCCAGCAGCCACCGGGACAGGGGAACAGATACGCAGTATTTT.